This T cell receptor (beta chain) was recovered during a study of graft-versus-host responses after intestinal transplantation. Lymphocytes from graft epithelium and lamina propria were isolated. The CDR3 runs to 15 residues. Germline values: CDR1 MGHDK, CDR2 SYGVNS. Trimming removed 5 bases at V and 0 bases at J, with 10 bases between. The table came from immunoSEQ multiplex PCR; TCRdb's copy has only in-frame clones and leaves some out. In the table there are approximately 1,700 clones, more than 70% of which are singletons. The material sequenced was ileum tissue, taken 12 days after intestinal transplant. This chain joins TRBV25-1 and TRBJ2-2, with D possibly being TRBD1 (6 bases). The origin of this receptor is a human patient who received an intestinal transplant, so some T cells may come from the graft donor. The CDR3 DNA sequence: TGTGCCAGCAGTCCGGACAGTTCGAACACCGGGGAGCTGTTTTTT. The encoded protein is CASSPDSSNTGELFF. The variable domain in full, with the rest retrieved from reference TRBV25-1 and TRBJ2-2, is EADIYQTPRYLVIGTGKKITLECSQTMGHDKMYWYQQDPGMELHLIHYSYGVNSTEKGDLSSESTVSRIRTEHFPLTLESARPSHTSQYLCASSPDSSNTGELFFGEGSRLTVL.